Listed below are T cell receptor beta chains from one sample, sequenced in a study of CD8 T cell repertoires and HIV-1 epitope variants. No antigen has been assigned to these receptors. Repertoires were generated with immunoSEQ multiplex PCR, while TCRdb's copy carries only in-frame clones and drops some. The table records about 2,800 clones, 55% to 70% of them present only once. Sequencing used cultured CD8+ T cells derived from PBMCs. All receptors come from a male donor with HIV. Both conserved end residues are trimmed from each CDR3. A D gene is named only where the DNA matches it firmly.

TRBJ2-7	TRBV6-5	-	ASSYFGAYEQY
TRBJ2-1	TRBV28	-	ASSFEGGLYNEQF
TRBJ2-7	TRBV4-2	TRBD1	ASSQVTGASYEQY
TRBJ2-3	TRBV10-2	-	ASSDWRSAGTDTQY
TRBJ2-3	TRBV7-9	-	ASSPLRGKNTDTQY
TRBJ1-1	TRBV11-1	-	ASSPVNTEAF
TRBJ1-5	TRBV6-5	-	ASSYSSNQPQH
TRBJ2-2	TRBV4-2	-	ASSQDGRANTGELF
TRBJ2-3	TRBV7-2	-	ASSSRRGPFVDTQY
TRBJ2-1	TRBV2	TRBD2	ASNPLTSGEWNEQF
TRBJ2-1	TRBV5-1	TRBD2	ASSLGGGRAEEQF
TRBJ1-1	TRBV5-5	-	ASSTTRYDTEAF
TRBJ2-7	TRBV28	TRBD2	ASSLGTSGGIYEQY
TRBJ2-5	TRBV6-1	-	ASSEVGGRQETQY
TRBJ1-2	TRBV5-1	-	ASSWEQDDYGYT
TRBJ1-2	TRBV28	TRBD1	ASSPLRGDYGYT
TRBJ1-1	TRBV6-6	-	ASSLSRPMNTEAF
TRBJ2-1	TRBV7-6	-	ASSPEGPYNEQF
TRBJ2-1	TRBV5-4	TRBD1	ASSSRVGQGAENEQF
TRBJ1-5	TRBV15	-	ATSRVYKGSEYQPQH
TRBJ2-7	TRBV9	TRBD1	ASSVGQTPLNEQY
TRBJ2-3	TRBV5-4	-	ASSLSAGAPDTQY
TRBJ1-5	TRBV5-1	-	ASSPVPDIGRAQPQH
TRBJ2-5	TRBV6-5	-	ASRGIRGYQETQY
TRBJ2-5	TRBV28	TRBD1	ASSFRDREETQY
TRBJ2-1	TRBV6-1	-	ASSAEFTGMDEQF
TRBJ2-7	TRBV19	-	ASSISISYEQY
TRBJ1-2	TRBV4-1	-	ASSQDPVELDYGYT